These 10 T cell receptor beta chains were all obtained from the same sample, sequenced in a study of T cell responses to AZD1222 COVID-19 vaccine. The protocol was immunoSEQ multiplex PCR, while the TCRdb copy is restricted to in-frame clones and leaves out a portion. Of around 100,000 clones listed, 85% to 90% were seen once; the top ten hold 4% to 6%. The sample in question was peripheral blood, obtained on day 0 of AZD1222 vaccination. These receptors were taken from an adult in good health.

V is TRBV4-3 and J is TRBJ2-1; weak D call: TRBD2 (5 bases). V lost 0 bases and J 2 bases, leaving 11 bases between the germline ends. The CDR3 spans 16 residues. CDR1 and CDR2 from the germline V gene are LGHNA and YSLEER. The CDR3 bases are TGCGCCAGCAGCCAAGATCCGGGAATGACCTACAATGAGCAGTTCTTC. It translates to CASSQDPGMTYNEQFF.

V and J are TRBV5-1 and TRBJ1-3; 7 nucleotides align to TRBD1. CDR1 SGHRS and CDR2 YFSETQ come from the germline V gene. V was clipped by 0 bases and J by 0 bases; unmatched bases: 3. The CDR3 sequence is 16 residues long. CDR3: CASSLDRGSSGNTIYF. In DNA form, the CDR3 reads TGCGCCAGCAGCTTGGACAGGGGAAGCTCTGGAAACACCATATATTTT.

The chain employs TRBV29-1 and TRBJ2-5; 15 bases line up with TRBD2. Looked up from germline, CDR1 is SQVTM and CDR2 is ANQGSEA. The CDR3 totals 14 residues. V dropped 6 bases and J dropped 5; count of bases not matched to a gene: 4. CDR3 in amino acids: CSVGTSGRWETQYF. The CDR3 DNA is TGCAGCGTCGGGACTAGCGGGAGGTGGGAGACCCAGTACTTC.

A few counts support this clone. V gene TRBV4-2 combines with J gene TRBJ2-1; 10 bases map to TRBD2. V gave up 1 base and J gave up 4 bases; unmatched junction bases: 7. The CDR3 contains 17 residues. Germline V gene lookup returns CDR1 LGHNA and CDR2 YNFKEQ. The CDR3: CASSQVSSGGVYNEQFF. CDR3 in DNA: TGTGCCAGCAGCCAAGTCTCGAGCGGGGGGGTTTACAATGAGCAGTTCTTC.

CDR3 sequence reads: CASSWMGLGYNSPLHF. The CDR3 nucleotides read TGTGCCAGCAGTTGGATGGGCTTGGGCTATAATTCACCCCTCCACTTT. The rearrangement joins TRBV6-5 to TRBJ1-6; no clear D. CDR1 is MNHEY, CDR2 SVGAGI, per germline. CDR3 length: 16 residues. Trimming took off 4 bases at V and 3 bases at J, with 13 bases between the two ends.

The rearrangement uses TRBV5-1 and TRBJ2-1, with 7 bases lining up with TRBD2. Trimming cost V 0 bases and J 6 bases; bases outside gene matches: 6. From germline, CDR1 is SGHRS and CDR2 YFSETQ. The CDR3 extends over 15 amino acids. CDR3 DNA sequence: TGCGCCAGCAGCTTGGCAGGACTAGTTCGCAATGAGCAGTTCTTC. The encoded protein is CASSLAGLVRNEQFF.

This chain connects TRBV2 to TRBJ1-1; 8 bases are a match to TRBD1. V lost 2 bases to trimming and J lost 2 bases; unmatched junction nucleotides: 4. This CDR3 is 15 amino acids long. In germline, CDR1 is SNHLY, CDR2 FYNNEI. CDR3 sequence: CASSEFGTGNTEAFF. CDR3 DNA sequence: TGTGCCAGCAGTGAATTTGGGACAGGAAACACTGAAGCTTTCTTT.

This chain links TRBV28 with TRBJ1-4, with 7 bases that match TRBD1. The CDR3 is made up of 16 amino acids. Germline CDR1 is MDHEN and CDR2 is SYDVKM. V shed 7 bases, J shed 0 bases, and the junction held 8 bases outside the gene matches. CDR3 in DNA: TGTGCCAGCATAGGGGGCCATGCAGCAACTAATGAAAAACTGTTTTTT. It translates to CASIGGHAATNEKLFF.

This chain links TRBV5-1 with TRBJ2-7; 7 bases line up with TRBD1. The CDR3 runs to 14 residues. Germline CDR1 reads SGHRS; CDR2 reads YFSETQ. Losses at the gene ends were 4 bases for V and 2 bases for J; bases not matched to a gene: 6. CDR3: CASSRDQGAYEQYF. The CDR3 DNA sequence: TGCGCCAGCAGCCGGGATCAGGGGGCCTACGAGCAGTACTTC.

V gene TRBV19 combines with J gene TRBJ1-1, with a possible D match to TRBD1 (6 bases). Trimming cost V 6 bases and J 2 bases, with 13 bases left between them. The CDR3 is 14 amino acids. CDR1 and CDR2 (germline): LNHDA, SQIVND (reference sequence). CDR3 bases: TGTGCCAGTAGACACGGGACACCTAACACTGAAGCTTTCTTT. It yields the protein CASRHGTPNTEAFF.